The T cell receptor (beta chain) under discussion was sequenced for a study of blood T cell repertoires in COVID-19. The CDR3 spans 13 residues. Germline-derived CDR1 and CDR2 are SGHAT and FQNNGV. V trimming: 7 bases; J trimming: 6 bases; junction bases outside the gene matches: 8. How the authors handled the data: It was from reference gene primer amplification that nucleated cell counts were estimated. Method: immunoSEQ multiplex PCR; TCRdb's copy keeps in-frame clones and lacks some. V and J calls and clone size are copied from that table; D and trimming were computed from the DNA. The sample has some 100,000 clones; 80% to 90% are singletons.

The chain combines TRBV11-2 with TRBJ2-7, with TRBD1 matching over 8 bases. The sequencing input was peripheral blood. This sequence was found in a woman in her sixties or seventies with acute or convalescent COVID-19. This CDR3 reads CASTPDREREQYF. CDR3 bases: TGTGCCAGCACCCCGGACAGGGAGCGCGAGCAGTACTTC. Combining the CDR3 with reference TRBV11-2 and TRBJ2-7 gives the whole variable domain EAGVAQSPRYKIIEKRQSVAFWCNPISGHATLYWYQQILGQGPKLLIQFQNNGVVDDSQLPKDRFSAERLKGVDSTLKIQPAKLEDSAVYLCASTPDREREQYFGPGTRLTVT.